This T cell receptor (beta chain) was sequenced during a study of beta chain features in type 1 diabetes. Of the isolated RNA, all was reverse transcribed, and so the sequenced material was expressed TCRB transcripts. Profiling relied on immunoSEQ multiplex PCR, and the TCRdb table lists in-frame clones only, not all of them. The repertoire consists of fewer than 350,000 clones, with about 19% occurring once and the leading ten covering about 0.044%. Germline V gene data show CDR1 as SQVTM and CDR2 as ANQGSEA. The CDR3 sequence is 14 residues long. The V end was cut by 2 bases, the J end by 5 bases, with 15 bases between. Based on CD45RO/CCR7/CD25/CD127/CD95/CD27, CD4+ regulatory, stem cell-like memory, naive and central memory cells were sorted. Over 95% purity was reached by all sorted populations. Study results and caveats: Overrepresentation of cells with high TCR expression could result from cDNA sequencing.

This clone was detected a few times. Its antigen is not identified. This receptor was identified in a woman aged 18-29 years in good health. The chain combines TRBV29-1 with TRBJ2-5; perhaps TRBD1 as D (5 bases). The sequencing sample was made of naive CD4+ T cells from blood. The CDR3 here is CSVELLISGETQYF. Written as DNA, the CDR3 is TGCAGCGTTGAACTCCTGATTTCAGGGGAGACCCAGTACTTC.